Included here is one TCR beta chain sequence, with context. This sample was included in a study of blood T cell repertoires in COVID-19. Across the whole study: The United States, Italy and Spain were the sources of the acute and convalescent COVID-19 samples.

As handled by the study authors: Estimated nucleated cell counts came from reference gene primer amplification. Here immunoSEQ multiplex PCR was the method, and the copy in TCRdb shows in-frame clones only, minus some. Clone size and V and J calls were adopted from that table, with D and trimming inferred from the DNA. The sample holds hundreds of thousands of clones, approximately 84% seen once. The junction had 9 bases not matched to a gene; V was cut back by 7 bases and J by 7 bases. The CDR3 spans 14 residues. Looked up from germline, CDR1 is GTSNPN and CDR2 is SVGIG (reference sequence). Material for sequencing was peripheral blood. The chain employs TRBV30 and TRBJ2-2; 10 nucleotides align to TRBD1. The origin of this receptor is a woman aged 25 to 45 who had recovered from COVID-19. Written as DNA, the CDR3 is TGTGCCTTGGACAGGACAGGGGGAATCGGGGAGCTGTTTTTT. Its translation: CALDRTGGIGELFF.